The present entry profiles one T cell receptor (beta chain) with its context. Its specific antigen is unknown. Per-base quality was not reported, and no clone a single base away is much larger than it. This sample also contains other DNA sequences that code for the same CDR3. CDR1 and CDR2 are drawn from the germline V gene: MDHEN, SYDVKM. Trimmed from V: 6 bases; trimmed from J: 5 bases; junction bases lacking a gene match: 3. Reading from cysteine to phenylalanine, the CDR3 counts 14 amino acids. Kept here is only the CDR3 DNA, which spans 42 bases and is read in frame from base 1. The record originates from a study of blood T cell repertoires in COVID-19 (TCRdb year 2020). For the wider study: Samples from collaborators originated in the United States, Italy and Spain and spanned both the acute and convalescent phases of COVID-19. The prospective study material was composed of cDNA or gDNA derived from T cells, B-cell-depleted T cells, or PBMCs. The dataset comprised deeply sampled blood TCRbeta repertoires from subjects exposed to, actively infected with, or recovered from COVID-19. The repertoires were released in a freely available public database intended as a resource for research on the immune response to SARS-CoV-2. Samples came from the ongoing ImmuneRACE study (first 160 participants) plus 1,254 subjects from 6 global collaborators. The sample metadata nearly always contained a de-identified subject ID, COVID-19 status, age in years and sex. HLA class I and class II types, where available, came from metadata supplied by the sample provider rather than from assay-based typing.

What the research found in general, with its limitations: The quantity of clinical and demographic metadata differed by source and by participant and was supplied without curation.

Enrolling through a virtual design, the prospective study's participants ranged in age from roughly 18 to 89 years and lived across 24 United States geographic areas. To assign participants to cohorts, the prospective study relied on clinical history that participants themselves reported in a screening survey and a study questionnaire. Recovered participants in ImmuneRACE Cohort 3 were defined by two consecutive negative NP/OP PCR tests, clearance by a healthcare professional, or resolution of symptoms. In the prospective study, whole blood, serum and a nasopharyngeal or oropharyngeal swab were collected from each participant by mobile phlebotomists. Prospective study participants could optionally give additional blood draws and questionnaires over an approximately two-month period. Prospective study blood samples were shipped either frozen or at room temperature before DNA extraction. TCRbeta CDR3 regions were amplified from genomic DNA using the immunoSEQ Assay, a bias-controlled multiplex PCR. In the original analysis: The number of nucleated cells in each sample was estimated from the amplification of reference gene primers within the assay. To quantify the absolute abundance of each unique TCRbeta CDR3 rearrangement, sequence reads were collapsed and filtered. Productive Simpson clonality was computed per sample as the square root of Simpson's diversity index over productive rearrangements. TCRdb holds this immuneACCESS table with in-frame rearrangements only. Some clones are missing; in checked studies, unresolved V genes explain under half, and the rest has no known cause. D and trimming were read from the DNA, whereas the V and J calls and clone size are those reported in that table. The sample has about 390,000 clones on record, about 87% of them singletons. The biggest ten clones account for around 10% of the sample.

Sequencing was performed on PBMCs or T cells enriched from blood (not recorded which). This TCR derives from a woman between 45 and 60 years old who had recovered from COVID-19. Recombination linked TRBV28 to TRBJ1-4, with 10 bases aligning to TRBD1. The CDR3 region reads CASSRTGGNEKLFF. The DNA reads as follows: TGTGCCAGCAGCAGGACAGGGGGAAATGAAAAACTGTTTTTT.